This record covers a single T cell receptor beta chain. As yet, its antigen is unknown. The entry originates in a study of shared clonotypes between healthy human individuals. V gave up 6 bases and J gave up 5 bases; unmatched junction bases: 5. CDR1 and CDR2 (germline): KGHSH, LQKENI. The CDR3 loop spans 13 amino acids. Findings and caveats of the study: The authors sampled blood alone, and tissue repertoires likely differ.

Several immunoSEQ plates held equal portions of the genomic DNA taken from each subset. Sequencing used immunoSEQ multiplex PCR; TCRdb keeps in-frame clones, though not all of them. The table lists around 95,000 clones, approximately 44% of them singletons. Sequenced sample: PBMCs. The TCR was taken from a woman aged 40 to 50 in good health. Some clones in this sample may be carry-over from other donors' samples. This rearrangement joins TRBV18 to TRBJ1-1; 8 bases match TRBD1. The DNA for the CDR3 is TGTGCCAGCTCCAGGACAGGGAATACTGAAGCTTTCTTT. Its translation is CASSRTGNTEAFF.